The 32 T cell receptor beta chains presented below share a single source sample, sequenced in a study of breast tumors, draining lymph nodes, adjacent tissues. TCRdb processed the multiplex PCR reads anew with MiXCR; each CDR3 protein has one entry. The table has some 150,000 distinct CDR3 sequences, under 25% seen once; the top ten hold roughly 2.8%. Axillary draining lymph nodes of breast cancer patients supplied the node samples. The source material was axillary lymph node tissue. These receptors were taken from a female donor with breast cancer. Some clones in this sample may be carry-over from other donors' samples.

The V and J genes are TRBV29-1 and TRBJ2-6, with D maybe TRBD1 (5 bases). The CDR3 is 14 residues long. The V and J ends lost 6 bases and 2 bases respectively, with 11 bases between them. The germline gives CDR1 SQVTM, CDR2 ANQGSEA. Here the CDR3 reads CSVRARAGANVLTF. The CDR3 DNA reads as TGCAGCGTCCGTGCCAGGGCTGGGGCCAACGTCCTGACTTTC.

At least ten counts were recorded for this clonotype. The chain combines TRBV4-3 with TRBJ2-1; the match to TRBD2 covers 10 bases. Germline loops: CDR1 LGHNA, CDR2 YSLEER. The CDR3 is 15 residues long. Trimming at V came to 4 bases and at J to 6 bases, leaving 6 bases not matched to a gene. This CDR3 reads CASSRSSGRTNEQFF. The DNA of the CDR3 is TGCGCCAGCAGCCGTTCTAGCGGGAGAACCAATGAGCAGTTCTTC.

This rearrangement joins TRBV18 to TRBJ2-1; D remains ambiguous. The CDR3 is made up of 15 amino acids. CDR1 is KGHSH and CDR2 is LQKENI in the germline V gene. V was pared by 2 bases and J by 0 bases, with 8 bases between. CDR3 protein: CASSPDISSYNEQFF. The CDR3 DNA sequence: TGTGCCAGCTCACCAGACATTAGCTCCTACAATGAGCAGTTCTTC.

This clonotype was seen many times. V and J are TRBV18 and TRBJ2-7; D unclear. The germline V gene encodes CDR1 KGHSH and CDR2 LQKENI. The V and J ends lost 3 bases and 6 bases respectively, with 6 bases between them. CDR3 size: 11 residues. CDR3 DNA sequence: TGTGCCAGCTCACCGCAGCGCGAGCAGTACTTC. Amino acids: CASSPQREQYF.

This clonotype was detected ten times or more. The chain uses TRBV4-3 and TRBJ1-2; maybe TRBD1 (5 bases). This CDR3 has 15 amino acids. Trimming took 1 base from V and 4 from J, leaving 13 bases between them. Germline CDR1 is LGHNA and CDR2 is YSLEER. The chain's CDR3 is CASSQGTTGGYGYTF. In DNA form, the CDR3 reads TGCGCCAGCAGCCAAGGGACAACTGGTGGCTATGGCTACACCTTC.

Comment on this clonotype: A much larger clone lies one base from this, so it may be a read error. V usage is TRBV3-1 and J usage is TRBJ2-5; 8 bases fit TRBD2. Per the germline V gene, CDR1 is LGHDT and CDR2 is YNNKEL (reference sequence). CDR3 length: 13 amino acids. This CDR3 is CASSQDSRTSGSF. As DNA, the CDR3 is TGTGCCAGCAGCCAAGACTCTAGAACTAGCGGATCCTTC.

Points on this clonotype: A much larger clonotype is one base distant, so this may be a read error. The CDR3 spells CASNAGDGDTQYF. CDR3 coding DNA: TGTGCCAGCAATGCGGGGGACGGGGATACGCAGTATTTT. V gene TRBV2 combines with J gene TRBJ2-3; 7 nucleotides align to TRBD2. Germline-derived CDR1 and CDR2 are SNHLY and FYNNEI. The junction had 7 bases not matched to a gene; V was cut back by 7 bases and J by 6 bases. CDR3 length equals 13 residues.

With respect to this clonotype: Germline is not matched at one junction end, which may reflect a read error. The chain is built from TRBV3-1 and TRBJ2-1, with 10 positions matching TRBD1. CDR1 and CDR2 (germline): LGHDT, YNNKEL (reference sequence). The CDR3 totals 15 residues. The CDR3 loop is CAGSPGTGVNNEQFF. The DNA of the CDR3 is TGTGCCGGCAGCCCCGGGACAGGGGTTAACAATGAGCAGTTCTTC.

Many counts were recorded for this clonotype. The rearrangement links TRBV6-1 to TRBJ2-1, with D unresolved. The V and J ends lost 6 bases and 5 bases respectively, with 11 bases between them. This CDR3 has 13 amino acids. The germline gives CDR1 MNHNS, CDR2 SASEGT. The CDR3 loop is CASSRKANNEQFF. The CDR3 nucleotides read TGTGCCAGCAGCCGAAAGGCGAACAATGAGCAGTTCTTC.

This clonotype was seen many times. V gene TRBV5-8 combines with J gene TRBJ2-1; the match to TRBD2 covers 13 bases. This CDR3 is 18 amino acids long. Germline V gives CDR1 SGHTS, CDR2 YDEGEE. Losses at the gene ends were 2 bases for V and 4 bases for J; bases not matched to a gene: 9. The CDR3 is CASSLVGLAGDSYNEQFF. In DNA form, the CDR3 reads TGTGCCAGCAGCTTAGTCGGACTAGCGGGAGATTCTTACAATGAGCAGTTCTTC.

This clonotype was recorded at least ten times. J is TRBJ2-1 and V is TRBV19; TRBD2 matches 15 bases. The CDR3 covers 16 residues. CDR1 is LNHDA and CDR2 is SQIVND in the germline V gene (reference sequence). Unmatched junction bases numbered 5, after V lost 5 bases and J lost 6 bases. In DNA, the CDR3 is TGTGCCAGTAGTCCGCGGACTAGCGGGAGGGCCAATGAGCAGTTCTTC. This gives the protein CASSPRTSGRANEQFF.

This clonotype was picked up many times. The V and J genes are TRBV12-3 or TRBV12-4 and TRBJ2-3; possible D gene TRBD1, 6 bases. This CDR3 spans 15 amino acids. Trimming removed 5 bases from V and 6 bases from J, with 18 bases in between. The CDR3 bases are TGTGCCAGCAGTACTAGACAGGTGGTTTCGGATACGCAGTATTTT. Protein sequence: CASSTRQVVSDTQYF.

Worth noting for this clonotype: This sequence may be a read error, since a much larger clone differs from it by one base. The J gene is TRBJ2-7, the V gene TRBV19; the match to TRBD1 covers 10 bases. This CDR3 region has 13 residues. Germline V gene lookup returns CDR1 LNHDA and CDR2 SQIVND (reference sequence). The CDR3 reads CASSVTGTGELYF. The CDR3 coding sequence is TGTGCCAGTAGTGTTACCGGGACAGGGGAGCTGTACTTC.

This clonotype was counted ten times or more. The chain joins TRBV29-1 to TRBJ2-1, with D maybe TRBD2 (6 bases). V was pared by 5 bases and J by 12 bases, with 23 bases between. CDR3 length: 14 residues. CDR1 SQVTM and CDR2 ANQGSEA come from the germline V gene. CDR3 DNA sequence: TGCAGCGTTCCCATGAACAGTTTAAGGGGAGGGCAGTTCTTC. Its protein product is CSVPMNSLRGGQFF.

In regard to this clonotype: A much larger clone lies one base from this, so it may be a read error. This chain links TRBV7-6 with TRBJ2-7, with D uncertain. Per germline, CDR1 SGHVS and CDR2 FNYEAQ. This CDR3 contains 13 residues. The CDR3 here is CASGLETSYEQYF. CDR3 in DNA: TGTGCCAGCGGCTTAGAGACAAGCTACGAGCAGTACTTC.

This clonotype was counted ten times or more. The chain carries TRBV20-1 and TRBJ2-7; TRBD2 matches at 8 bases. Germline V gives CDR1 DFQATT, CDR2 SNEGSKA (reference sequence). The length of the CDR3 is 13 residues. The junction had 7 bases not matched to a gene; V was cut back by 3 bases and J by 6 bases. The CDR3 DNA reads TGCAGTGCTAGTACAGCGGGAGAGGGCGAGCAGTACTTC. This translates into CSASTAGEGEQYF.

This clonotype was seen ten or more times. This chain joins TRBV3-2 and TRBJ2-3; the tabulated D call, TRBD1, remains unverified against the DNA. TRBV3-2 is a listed pseudogene. This CDR3 contains 14 residues. The CDR3 loop reads CASSPPGDTDTQYF. DNA of the CDR3: TGTGCCAGCAGCCCCCCCGGAGACACAGATACGCAGTATTTT.

This clonotype showed up many times. The chain carries TRBV6-1 and TRBJ2-7; 11 bases match TRBD2. Germline loops: CDR1 MNHNS, CDR2 SASEGT. The CDR3 sequence is 15 residues long. Unmatched junction bases numbered 7, after V lost 6 bases and J lost 3 bases. The CDR3 DNA follows: TGTGCCAGCAGCGAGACTAGCGGGATATACTACGAGCAGTACTTC. Protein: CASSETSGIYYEQYF.

As concerns this clonotype: This sequence may be a read error, since a much larger clone differs from it by one base. This sequence joins TRBV5-6 and TRBJ1-2, with a possible D match to TRBD1 (5 bases). V shed 6 bases and J shed 5 bases, with 14 bases lying between them. Germline-derived CDR1 and CDR2 are SGHDT and YYEEEE. The CDR3 sequence is 13 residues long. As DNA, the CDR3 is TGTGCCAGCACCGACAGATTAGAGTATGGCTACACCTTC. This sequence encodes CASTDRLEYGYTF. Filled out from reference TRBV5-6 and TRBJ1-2, the complete variable domain reads DAGVTQSPTHLIKTRGQQVTLRCSPKSGHDTVSWYQQALGQGPQFIFQYYEEEERQRGNFPDRFSGHQFPNYSSELNVNALLLGDSALYLCASTDRLEYGYTFGSGTRLTVV.

The genes are TRBV20-1 and TRBJ2-4; a possible D gene is TRBD2 (6 bases). Trimming stripped 6 bases from V and 14 bases from J, with 29 bases between. Per germline, CDR1 DFQATT and CDR2 SNEGSKA (reference sequence). This CDR3 comprises 15 residues. In DNA form, the CDR3 reads TGCAGTGCCCTTACGGCAAAACGGGCAACAAGGGAGGAGTACTTC. Translation: CSALTAKRATREEYF.

This clonotype was seen at least ten times. CDR3 sequence reads: CASSYGGGGPGEQYF. CDR3 bases: TGTGCCAGCAGTTACGGTGGCGGGGGGCCGGGTGAGCAGTACTTC. This sequence joins TRBV6-5 and TRBJ2-7, with 8 bases identical to TRBD2. J gave up 7 bases and V 2 bases, and 10 bases lay outside the gene matches. Germline V gene sequence: CDR1 MNHEY, CDR2 SVGAGI. This CDR3 has 15 amino acids.

Many counts were recorded for this clonotype. V and J are TRBV7-9 and TRBJ2-1, with 11 bases lining up with TRBD1. Per germline, CDR1 SEHNR and CDR2 FQNEAQ (reference sequence). The CDR3 extends over 14 amino acids. J gave up 3 bases and V 7 bases, and 2 bases lay outside the gene matches. CDR3 protein: CASIGTGGYNEQFF. The CDR3 nucleotides are TGTGCCAGCATCGGGACAGGGGGCTACAATGAGCAGTTCTTC.

The rearrangement links TRBV2 to TRBJ1-6; maybe TRBD1 (5 bases). V was trimmed by 8 bases and J by 6 bases, leaving 11 bases between them. Germline V gives CDR1 SNHLY, CDR2 FYNNEI. This CDR3 region has 13 residues. The CDR3 DNA sequence: TGTGCCAGCCCGGGGCAGGGTAATTCACCCCTCCACTTT. Translating it yields CASPGQGNSPLHF.

Concerning this clonotype: This sequence may be a read error, since a much larger clone differs from it by one base. The final CDR3 position lacks the conserved phenylalanine or tryptophan, pointing to a likely read error. The chain couples TRBV20-1 to TRBJ1-5, with D unresolved. The V gene's germline CDR1 is DFQATT and CDR2 SNEGSKA (reference sequence). The V end was cut by 3 bases, the J end by 4 bases, with 13 bases between. The CDR3 totals 14 residues. The CDR3 loop reads CSARASGANQPQHL. The CDR3 DNA is TGCAGTGCTAGGGCTTCCGGTGCAAATCAGCCCCAGCATTTA.

There are many counts of this clonotype. This chain links TRBV19 with TRBJ2-5; no clear D. Per the germline V gene, CDR1 is LNHDA and CDR2 is SQIVND (reference sequence). The CDR3 is made up of 14 amino acids. Deletions cut 5 bases from V and 2 bases from J, with 12 bases between. DNA for the CDR3: TGTGCCAGTAGTCCCAGCTCAGTACAAGAGACCCAGTACTTC. Translation gives CASSPSSVQETQYF.

The table lists this clonotype with many counts. The chain carries TRBV5-5 and TRBJ2-7; D possibly uses TRBD1 or TRBD2 (5 bases each). The CDR3 is 15 amino acids. Trimming stripped 4 bases from V and 3 bases from J, with 17 bases between. Germline CDR1 reads SGHKS; CDR2 reads YYEKEE (reference sequence). CDR3 nucleotides: TGTGCCAGCAGCCCCTGGGACCCTGGGAACTACGAGCAGTACTTC. Amino acids: CASSPWDPGNYEQYF. The full variable domain, in which reference TRBV5-5 and TRBJ2-7 provide the parts outside the CDR3, is DAGVTQSPTHLIKTRGQQVTLRCSPISGHKSVSWYQQVLGQGPQFIFQYYEKEERGRGNFPDRFSARQFPNYSSELNVNALLLGDSALYLCASSPWDPGNYEQYFGPGTRLTVT.

This clonotype was counted ten times or more. The rearrangement links TRBV7-9 to TRBJ1-2; 8 nucleotides agree with TRBD1. Trimming cost V 3 bases and J 4 bases; bases outside gene matches: 1. The CDR3 has 13 amino acids. Germline values: CDR1 SEHNR, CDR2 FQNEAQ (reference sequence). The CDR3 sequence: CASSLDRAYGYTF. CDR3 sequence (DNA): TGTGCCAGCAGCTTGGACAGGGCCTATGGCTACACCTTC.

This chain connects TRBV5-4 to TRBJ2-5, with a weak D call TRBD2 (7 bases). Germline lookup yields CDR1 SGHNT and CDR2 YYREEE (reference sequence). This CDR3 contains 14 residues. The V gene lost 0 bases and the J gene lost 4 bases, with 10 bases spanning the gap. The CDR3 region is CASSLGGGSETQYF. DNA of the CDR3: TGTGCCAGCAGCTTGGGGGGGGGCTCAGAGACCCAGTACTTC.

This chain joins TRBV19 and TRBJ1-5; D call uncertain. There are 16 residues in the CDR3. V was trimmed by 5 bases and J by 0 bases, leaving 14 bases between them. Germline V gene lookup returns CDR1 LNHDA and CDR2 SQIVND (reference sequence). The DNA for the CDR3 is TGTGCCAGTAGTCTGCTTGGCAGCAATAGCAATCAGCCCCAGCATTTT. Encoded protein: CASSLLGSNSNQPQHF.

This clonotype was counted ten times or more. Here the CDR3 DNA reads TGCAGTGCTAGTTTCGGACCCAACGTAGGCACAGATACGCAGTATTTT. Translated, it gives CSASFGPNVGTDTQYF. The V call is TRBV20-1, the J call TRBJ2-3, with D unresolved. From germline, CDR1 is DFQATT and CDR2 SNEGSKA (reference sequence). This CDR3 has 16 amino acids. The V end was cut by 3 bases, the J end by 1 base, with 17 bases between.

A remark on this clonotype: A clone one base away is much larger, so this may be a read error. The rearrangement joins TRBV6-5 to TRBJ2-3; D might be TRBD2 (6 bases). This CDR3 is built from 14 residues. Germline V lookup: CDR1 MNHEY, CDR2 SVGAGI. The CDR3 loop is CAGSPSEVPDTQYF. CDR3 sequence (DNA): TGTGCCGGCAGTCCTAGCGAAGTCCCAGATACGCAGTATTTT.

A word on this clonotype: One base away lies a much larger clone, so this may be a sequencing read error. This chain connects TRBV20-1 to TRBJ2-4; a possible D gene is TRBD1 (6 bases). Trimming took off 5 bases at V and 6 bases at J, with 11 bases between the two ends. Germline CDR1 DFQATT, CDR2 SNEGSKA (reference sequence). CDR3 length: 12 residues. The CDR3 nucleotides are TGCAGTGCTTGGAGCAGGGGAAACATTCAGTACTTC. This codes for CSAWSRGNIQYF.